A single sample is the source of the 9 T cell receptor beta chains below, sequenced in a study of T-cell memory formation after mild COVID-19 (dated by TCRdb to about 2021). The library was made by 5' RACE. Sequencing used an Illumina NovaSeq 6000. TCRdb trimmed the raw reads at Q25, called clones with MiXCR and kept productive beta chains. Each entry merges the rows of one CDR3 protein and shows their most common DNA and genes. The table for this sample lists roughly 610,000 distinct CDR3 sequences; 17% of them were counted only once. Around 7.8% of the sample comes from the top ten. The specimen was PBMCs or a T cell subset sorted from them (not recorded which). Receptors originate from an adult woman who had mild COVID-19 (a few samples of this study predate the infection). The sample titles of this study are shuffled in the database, so cell type and time point are left out; the donor was told from shared clones.

This clonotype was seen only a few times. The gene calls are TRBV5-6 and TRBJ2-7; 8 bases match TRBD1. Germline CDR1 SGHDT, CDR2 YYEEEE. V was clipped by 4 bases and J by 4 bases; unmatched bases: 10. CDR3 length equals 15 residues. The CDR3 DNA reads as TGTGCCAGCAGCCCTCGGACAGGGCGCGCTTACGAGCAGTACTTC. This gives the protein CASSPRTGRAYEQYF.

V gene TRBV20-1 combines with J gene TRBJ2-7; no firm D call. Trimming shortened V by 0 bases and J by 2 bases, and 8 bases separated the two germline ends. The CDR3 loop spans 13 amino acids. Germline loops: CDR1 DFQATT, CDR2 SNEGSKA (reference sequence). The CDR3 here is CSAREESTYEQYF. CDR3 nucleotides: TGCAGTGCTAGAGAAGAGTCAACCTACGAGCAGTACTTC.

This clonotype was detected ten times or more. This sequence joins TRBV4-1 and TRBJ1-4; D is unclear. The CDR3 is 16 residues long. Germline lookup yields CDR1 MGHRA and CDR2 YSYEKL. Trimming took 2 bases from V and 7 from J, leaving 17 bases between them. For the CDR3, the DNA is TGCGCCAGCAGCCAAACGCCGGGCCCCGAAGGTGAAAAACTGTTTTTT. Translated, it gives CASSQTPGPEGEKLFF.

The sample holds a few counts of this clonotype. This CDR3 reads CSARTGGSYEQYF. CDR3 coding DNA: TGCAGCGCGCGGACAGGGGGTTCCTACGAGCAGTACTTC. The rearrangement uses TRBV29-1 and TRBJ2-7, with 10 bases that match TRBD1. From germline, CDR1 is SQVTM and CDR2 ANQGSEA. V lost 7 bases to trimming and J lost 1 base; unmatched junction nucleotides: 4. This CDR3 contains 13 residues.

The chain carries TRBV2 and TRBJ2-4; 10 bases align to TRBD2. The V gene end was trimmed by 7 bases and the J gene end by 7 bases; junction bases not matched to a gene: 10. This CDR3 has 15 residues. Germline CDR1 reads SNHLY; CDR2 reads FYNNEI. CDR3 sequence reads: CASTQEGLAYNIQYF. CDR3 sequence (DNA): TGTGCCAGCACCCAGGAGGGACTAGCGTATAACATTCAGTACTTC.

This clonotype was detected ten times or more. The chain links TRBV12-3 or TRBV12-4 to TRBJ2-7; 10 bases map to TRBD1. The CDR3 length is 14 residues. V was clipped by 5 bases and J by 5 bases; unmatched bases: 6. CDR3 in amino acids: CASSKGQGTNEQYF. As DNA, the CDR3 is TGTGCCAGCAGTAAGGGACAGGGGACTAACGAGCAGTACTTC.

This clonotype came up a few times. The genes are TRBV7-9 and TRBJ1-2, with D uncertain. Looked up from germline, CDR1 is SEHNR and CDR2 is FQNEAQ (reference sequence). The CDR3 has 12 residues. Trimming shortened V by 4 bases and J by 10 bases, and 13 bases separated the two germline ends. The CDR3 loop is CASSYLFDDYTF. In DNA, the CDR3 is TGTGCCAGCAGCTATTTATTCGACGACTACACCTTC.

The chain joins TRBV7-9 to TRBJ2-2; D ambiguous. The CDR3 totals 13 residues. CDR1 is SEHNR, CDR2 FQNEAQ, per germline (reference sequence). V lost 5 bases, J lost 4 bases, and 8 bases lay in between. CDR3 bases: TGTGCCAGCAGCCCTAAGGGCACCGGGGAGCTGTTTTTT. This codes for CASSPKGTGELFF.

Many counts were recorded for this clonotype. This chain joins TRBV7-2 and TRBJ2-2; D unclear. The V end was cut by 2 bases, the J end by 5 bases, with 6 bases between. This CDR3 region has 13 residues. Germline V lookup: CDR1 SGHTA, CDR2 FQGNSA. CDR3 DNA sequence: TGTGCCAGCAGCTTAATTTTGACCGGGGAGCTGTTTTTT. Translating gives CASSLILTGELFF.